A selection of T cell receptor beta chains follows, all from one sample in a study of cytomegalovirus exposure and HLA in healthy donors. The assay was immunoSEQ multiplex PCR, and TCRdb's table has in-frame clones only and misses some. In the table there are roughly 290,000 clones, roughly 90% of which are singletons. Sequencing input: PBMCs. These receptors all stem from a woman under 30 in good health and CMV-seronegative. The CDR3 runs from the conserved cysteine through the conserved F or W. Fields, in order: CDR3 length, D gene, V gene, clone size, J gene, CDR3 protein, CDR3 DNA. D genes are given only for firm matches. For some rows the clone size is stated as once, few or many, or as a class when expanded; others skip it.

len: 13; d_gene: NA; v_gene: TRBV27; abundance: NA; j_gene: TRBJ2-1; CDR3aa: CASSSPTGTRQFF; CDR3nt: TGTGCCAGCAGTTCCCCAACCGGGACTCGGCAGTTCTTC
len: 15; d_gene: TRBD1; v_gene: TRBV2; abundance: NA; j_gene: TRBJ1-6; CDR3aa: CASSGDRGGGSPLHF; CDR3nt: TGTGCCAGCAGTGGAGACAGGGGAGGGGGTTCACCCCTCCACTTT
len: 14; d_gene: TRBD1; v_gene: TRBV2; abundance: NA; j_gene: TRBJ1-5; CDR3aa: CASGGQGGYQPQHF; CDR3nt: TGTGCCAGCGGGGGCCAGGGGGGCTATCAGCCCCAGCATTTT
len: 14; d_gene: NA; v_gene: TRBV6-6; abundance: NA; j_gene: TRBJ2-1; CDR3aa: CASSRTASYNEQFF; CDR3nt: TGTGCCAGCAGCCGGACAGCCTCCTACAATGAGCAGTTCTTC
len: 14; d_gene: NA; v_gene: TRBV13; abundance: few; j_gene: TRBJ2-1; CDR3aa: CASSFTEFHNEQFF; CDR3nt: TGTGCCAGCAGCTTTACGGAGTTCCACAATGAGCAGTTCTTC
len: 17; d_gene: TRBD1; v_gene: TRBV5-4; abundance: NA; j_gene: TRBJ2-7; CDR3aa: CASSYKQGAGVPYEQYF; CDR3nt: TGTGCCAGCAGCTATAAACAGGGGGCTGGGGTCCCCTACGAGCAGTACTTC
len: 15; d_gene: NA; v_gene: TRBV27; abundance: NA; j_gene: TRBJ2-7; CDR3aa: CASSLSGVLSYEQYF; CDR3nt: TGTGCCAGCAGTTTATCAGGGGTCCTCTCCTACGAGCAGTACTTC
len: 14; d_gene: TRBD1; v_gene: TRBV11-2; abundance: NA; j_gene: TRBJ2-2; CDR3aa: CASSAYRGTGELFF; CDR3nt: TGTGCCAGCAGCGCCTACAGGGGAACCGGGGAGCTGTTTTTT
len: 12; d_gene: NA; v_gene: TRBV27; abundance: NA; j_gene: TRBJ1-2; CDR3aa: CASSLGGEGYTF; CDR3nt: TGTGCCAGCAGTTTAGGGGGGGAGGGCTACACCTTC
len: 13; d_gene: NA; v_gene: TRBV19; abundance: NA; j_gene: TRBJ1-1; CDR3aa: CASSRSVSREAFF; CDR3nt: TGTGCCAGTAGTAGATCAGTATCACGTGAAGCTTTCTTT
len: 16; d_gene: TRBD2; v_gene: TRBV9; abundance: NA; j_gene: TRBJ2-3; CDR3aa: CASSEGAGGRADTQYF; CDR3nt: TGTGCCAGCAGCGAGGGGGCGGGGGGGAGAGCAGATACGCAGTATTTT
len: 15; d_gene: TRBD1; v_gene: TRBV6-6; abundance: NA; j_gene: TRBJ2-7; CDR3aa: CASSYPDRVGYEQYF; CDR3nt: TGTGCCAGCAGTTACCCTGACAGGGTCGGCTACGAGCAGTACTTC
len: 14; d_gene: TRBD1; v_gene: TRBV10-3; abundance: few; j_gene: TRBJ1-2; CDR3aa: CAISPGQGSYGYTF; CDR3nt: TGTGCCATCAGTCCGGGACAGGGTTCCTATGGCTACACCTTC
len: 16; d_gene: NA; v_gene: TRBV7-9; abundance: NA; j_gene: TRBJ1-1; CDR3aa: CASSFSGEYEDTEAFF; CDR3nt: TGTGCCAGCAGCTTTTCAGGGGAGTACGAGGACACTGAAGCTTTCTTT
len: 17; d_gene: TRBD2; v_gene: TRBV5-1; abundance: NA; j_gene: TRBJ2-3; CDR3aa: CASSSLWTSGGADTQYF; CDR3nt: TGCGCCAGCAGCTCCCTCTGGACTAGCGGGGGGGCGGATACGCAGTATTTT
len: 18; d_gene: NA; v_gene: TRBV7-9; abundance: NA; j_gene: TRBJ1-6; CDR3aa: CASSPLSSANSYNSPLHF; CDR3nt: TGTGCCAGCAGCCCCCTCTCCTCTGCGAACTCCTATAATTCACCCCTCCACTTT
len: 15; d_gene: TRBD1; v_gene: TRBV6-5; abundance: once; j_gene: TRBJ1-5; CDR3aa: CASSPYRGRDRPQHF; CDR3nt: TGTGCCAGCAGTCCTTACAGGGGGAGGGATCGGCCCCAGCATTTT
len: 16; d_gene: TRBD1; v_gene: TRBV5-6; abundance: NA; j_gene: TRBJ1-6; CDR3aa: CASSLGGGQVNSPLHF; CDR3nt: TGTGCCAGCAGCTTGGGCGGGGGACAGGTTAATTCACCCCTCCACTTT
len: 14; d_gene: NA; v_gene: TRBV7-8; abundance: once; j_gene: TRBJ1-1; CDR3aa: CASSFPGMNTEAFF; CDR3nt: TGTGCCAGCAGCTTTCCCGGGATGAACACTGAAGCTTTCTTT
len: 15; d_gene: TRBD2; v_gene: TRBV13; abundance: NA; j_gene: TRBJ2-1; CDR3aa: CASSLNRLAGIEQFF; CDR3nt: TGTGCCAGCAGCTTAAATAGGCTAGCGGGAATTGAGCAGTTCTTC
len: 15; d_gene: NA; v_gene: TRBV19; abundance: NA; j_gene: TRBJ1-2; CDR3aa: CASSTPGQTFYGYTF; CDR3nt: TGTGCCAGTAGTACCCCCGGACAGACCTTCTATGGCTACACCTTC
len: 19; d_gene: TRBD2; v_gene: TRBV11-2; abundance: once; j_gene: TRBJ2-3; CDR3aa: CASRSAPRLAGTNTDTQYF; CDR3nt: TGTGCCAGCAGATCAGCCCCTCGTCTAGCGGGGACCAACACAGATACGCAGTATTTT
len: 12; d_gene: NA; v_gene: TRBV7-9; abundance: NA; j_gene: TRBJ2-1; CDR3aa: CSSSQDTSEQFF; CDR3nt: TGTTCCAGCAGCCAGGACACCAGTGAGCAGTTCTTC
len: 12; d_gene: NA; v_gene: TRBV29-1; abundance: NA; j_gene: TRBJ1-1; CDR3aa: CSARNGQNEAFF; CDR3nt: TGCAGCGCCAGGAACGGCCAGAACGAAGCTTTCTTT
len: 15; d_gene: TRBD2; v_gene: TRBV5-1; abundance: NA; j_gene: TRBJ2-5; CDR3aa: CASSSGTSGQETQYF; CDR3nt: TGCGCCAGCAGCTCTGGGACTAGCGGACAAGAGACCCAGTACTTC
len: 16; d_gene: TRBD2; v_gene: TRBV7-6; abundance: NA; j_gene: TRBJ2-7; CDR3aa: CASSLGAGGSTYEQYF; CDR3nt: TGTGCCAGCAGCTTAGGGGCGGGGGGGAGCACCTACGAGCAGTACTTC
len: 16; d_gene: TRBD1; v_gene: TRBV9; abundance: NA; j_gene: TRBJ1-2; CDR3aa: CASSVGTGVLSYGYTF; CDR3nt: TGTGCCAGCAGCGTCGGGACAGGGGTCCTTTCCTATGGCTACACCTTC
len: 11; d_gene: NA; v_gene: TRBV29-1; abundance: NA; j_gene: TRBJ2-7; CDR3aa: CSVAAGSEQYF; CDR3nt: TGCAGCGTTGCGGCCGGGAGCGAGCAGTACTTC
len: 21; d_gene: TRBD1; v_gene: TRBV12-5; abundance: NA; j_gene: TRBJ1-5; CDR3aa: CASGLASGQGTLLNSNQPQHF; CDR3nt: TGTGCTAGTGGTTTGGCAAGCGGACAGGGGACCCTTCTTAATAGCAATCAGCCCCAGCATTTT
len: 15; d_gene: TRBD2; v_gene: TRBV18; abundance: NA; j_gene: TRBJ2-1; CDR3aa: CASSSFPREYNEQFF; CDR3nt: TGTGCCAGCTCAAGCTTCCCGCGGGAGTACAATGAGCAGTTCTTC
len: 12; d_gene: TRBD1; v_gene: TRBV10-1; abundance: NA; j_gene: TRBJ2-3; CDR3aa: CASGDRWNTQYF; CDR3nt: TGCGCCAGTGGGGACAGATGGAATACGCAGTATTTT
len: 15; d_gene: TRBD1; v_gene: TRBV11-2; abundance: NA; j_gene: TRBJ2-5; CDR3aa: CASSLPSGQQETQYF; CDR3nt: TGTGCCAGCAGCTTACCGTCGGGACAGCAAGAGACCCAGTACTTC
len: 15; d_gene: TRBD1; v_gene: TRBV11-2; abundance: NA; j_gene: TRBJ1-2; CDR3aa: CASSFASSGGYGYTF; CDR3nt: TGTGCCAGCAGCTTCGCTTCATCAGGGGGCTATGGCTACACCTTC
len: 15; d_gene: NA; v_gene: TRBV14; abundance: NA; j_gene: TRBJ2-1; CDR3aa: CASSPGPAAYNEQFF; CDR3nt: TGTGCCAGCAGCCCCGGACCAGCGGCGTACAATGAGCAGTTCTTC
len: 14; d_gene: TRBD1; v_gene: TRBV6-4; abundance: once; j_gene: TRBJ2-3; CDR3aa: CATSEGQSTDTQYF; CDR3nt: TGTGCCACCTCAGAGGGACAGAGCACAGATACGCAGTATTTT
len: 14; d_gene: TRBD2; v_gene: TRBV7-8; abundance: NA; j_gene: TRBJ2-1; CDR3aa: CASSFVDVSGGQFF; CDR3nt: TGTGCCAGCAGCTTCGTGGACGTAAGCGGGGGGCAGTTCTTC
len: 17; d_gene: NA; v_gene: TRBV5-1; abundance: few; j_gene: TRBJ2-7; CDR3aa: CASSWEIGAAPWGEQYF; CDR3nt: TGCGCCAGCAGCTGGGAAATTGGGGCAGCCCCCTGGGGCGAGCAGTACTTC
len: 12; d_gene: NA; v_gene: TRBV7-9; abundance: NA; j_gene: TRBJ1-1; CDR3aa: CASSFGQSGAFF; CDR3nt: TGTGCCAGCAGCTTTGGACAGTCCGGGGCTTTCTTT
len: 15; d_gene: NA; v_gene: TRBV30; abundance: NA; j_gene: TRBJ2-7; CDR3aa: CAWSFLGQGLYEQYF; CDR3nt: TGTGCCTGGAGTTTCCTGGGGCAGGGACTCTACGAGCAGTACTTC
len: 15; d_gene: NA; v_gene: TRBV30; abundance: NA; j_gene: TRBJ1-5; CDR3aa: CAWSVGGRSNQPQHF; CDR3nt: TGTGCCTGGAGTGTAGGCGGGAGAAGCAATCAGCCCCAGCATTTT
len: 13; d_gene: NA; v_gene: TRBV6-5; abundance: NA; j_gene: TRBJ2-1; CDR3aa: CASTVQGYNEQFF; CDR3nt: TGTGCCAGCACGGTTCAGGGCTACAATGAGCAGTTCTTC
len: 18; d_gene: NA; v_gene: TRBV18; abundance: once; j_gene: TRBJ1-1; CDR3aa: CASSPAPGQVLMNTEAFF; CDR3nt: TGTGCCAGCTCACCAGCGCCTGGGCAGGTCTTAATGAACACTGAAGCTTTCTTT
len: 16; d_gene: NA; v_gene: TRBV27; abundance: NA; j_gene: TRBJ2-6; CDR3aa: CASNPGDKAGANVLTF; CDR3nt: TGTGCCAGCAACCCAGGGGACAAGGCTGGGGCCAACGTCCTGACTTTC
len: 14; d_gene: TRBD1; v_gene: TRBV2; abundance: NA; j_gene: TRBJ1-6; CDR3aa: CASKDRGIDSPLHF; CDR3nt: TGTGCCAGCAAAGACAGGGGTATTGATTCACCCCTCCACTTT
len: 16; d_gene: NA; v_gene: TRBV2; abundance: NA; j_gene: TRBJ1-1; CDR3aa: CASSEVGVGGNTEAFF; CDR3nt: TGTGCCAGCAGTGAAGTCGGGGTAGGTGGAAACACTGAAGCTTTCTTT
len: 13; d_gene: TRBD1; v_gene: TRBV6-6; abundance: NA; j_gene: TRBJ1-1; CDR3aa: CASSHQGADEAFF; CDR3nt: TGTGCCAGCAGTCACCAGGGGGCCGATGAAGCTTTCTTT
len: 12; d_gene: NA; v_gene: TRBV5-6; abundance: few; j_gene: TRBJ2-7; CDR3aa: CASNRDGYEQYF; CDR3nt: TGTGCCAGCAACCGAGACGGGTACGAGCAGTACTTC
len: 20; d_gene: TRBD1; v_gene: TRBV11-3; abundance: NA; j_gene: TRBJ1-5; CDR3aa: CASSPLGGQGAHYSNQPQHF; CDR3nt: TGTGCCAGCAGCCCCCTAGGGGGACAGGGGGCCCATTATAGCAATCAGCCCCAGCATTTT
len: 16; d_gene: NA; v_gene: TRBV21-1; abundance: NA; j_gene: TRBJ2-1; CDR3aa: CASSRRQGPSGDEQFF; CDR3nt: TGTGCCAGCAGCCGTCGACAGGGGCCGTCGGGGGATGAGCAGTTCTTC
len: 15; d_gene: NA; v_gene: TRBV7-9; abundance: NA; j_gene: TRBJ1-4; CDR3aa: CASSLAGSYNEKLFF; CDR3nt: TGTGCCAGCAGCTTAGCGGGCAGTTATAATGAAAAACTGTTTTTT
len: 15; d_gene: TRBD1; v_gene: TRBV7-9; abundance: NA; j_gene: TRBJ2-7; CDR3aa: CASSLDRDRGYEQYF; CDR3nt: TGTGCCAGCAGCTTGGACCGGGACAGGGGCTACGAGCAGTACTTC
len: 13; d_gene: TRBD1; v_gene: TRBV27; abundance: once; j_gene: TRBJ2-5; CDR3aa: CASRGDRAAQEYF; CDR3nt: TGTGCCAGCAGGGGGGACAGGGCAGCTCAGGAGTACTTC
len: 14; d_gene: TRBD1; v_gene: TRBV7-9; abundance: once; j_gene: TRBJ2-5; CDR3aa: CASSLEGGEETQYF; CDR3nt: TGTGCCAGCAGCTTAGAAGGGGGCGAAGAGACCCAGTACTTC
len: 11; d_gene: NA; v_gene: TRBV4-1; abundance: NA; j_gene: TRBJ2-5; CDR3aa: CASSTGRAQYF; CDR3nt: TGCGCCAGCAGCACAGGTCGGGCCCAGTACTTC
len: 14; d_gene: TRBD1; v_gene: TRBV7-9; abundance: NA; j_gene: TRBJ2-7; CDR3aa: CASSRGQSSYEQYF; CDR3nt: TGTGCCAGCAGCAGGGGACAGAGCTCCTACGAGCAGTACTTC
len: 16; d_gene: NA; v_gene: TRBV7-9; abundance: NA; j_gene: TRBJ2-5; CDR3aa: CSSSLGVGDIQETQYF; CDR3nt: TGTTCCAGCAGCTTAGGAGTCGGGGATATCCAAGAGACCCAGTACTTC
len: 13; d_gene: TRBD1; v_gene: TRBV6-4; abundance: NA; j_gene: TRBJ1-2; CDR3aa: CASSDGTGYGYTF; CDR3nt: TGTGCCAGCAGCGATGGGACAGGCTATGGCTACACCTTC
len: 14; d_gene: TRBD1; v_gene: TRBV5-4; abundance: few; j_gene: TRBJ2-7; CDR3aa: CASSWGTGAYEQYF; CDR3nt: TGTGCCAGCAGCTGGGGGACAGGGGCCTACGAGCAGTACTTC
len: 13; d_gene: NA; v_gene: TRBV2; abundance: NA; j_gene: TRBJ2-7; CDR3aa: CASKLGRAYEQYF; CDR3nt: TGTGCCAGCAAGCTGGGCAGGGCCTACGAGCAGTACTTC
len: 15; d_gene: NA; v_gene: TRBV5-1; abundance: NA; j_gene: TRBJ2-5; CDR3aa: CASSLTGSYQETQYF; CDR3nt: TGCGCCAGCAGCTTGACAGGGTCGTACCAAGAGACCCAGTACTTC